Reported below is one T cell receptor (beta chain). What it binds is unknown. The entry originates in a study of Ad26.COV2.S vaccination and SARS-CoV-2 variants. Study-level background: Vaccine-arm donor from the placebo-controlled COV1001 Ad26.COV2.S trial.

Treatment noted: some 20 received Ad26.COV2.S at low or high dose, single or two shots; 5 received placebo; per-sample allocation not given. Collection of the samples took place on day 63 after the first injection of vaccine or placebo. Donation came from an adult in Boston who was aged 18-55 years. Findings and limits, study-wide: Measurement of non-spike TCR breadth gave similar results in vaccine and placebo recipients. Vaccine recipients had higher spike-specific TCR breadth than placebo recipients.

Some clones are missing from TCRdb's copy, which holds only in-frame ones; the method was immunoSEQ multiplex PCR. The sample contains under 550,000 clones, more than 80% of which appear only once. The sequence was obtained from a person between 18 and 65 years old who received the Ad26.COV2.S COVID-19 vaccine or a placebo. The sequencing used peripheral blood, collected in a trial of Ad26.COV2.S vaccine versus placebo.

This chain's CDR3 is CASSLVGAGELFF. Here the CDR3 DNA reads TGTGCCAGCAGCTTAGTGGGGGCCGGGGAGCTGTTTTTT. The J gene is TRBJ2-2, the V gene TRBV7-2; D could derive from TRBD1 or TRBD2 (5 bases each). In germline, CDR1 is SGHTA, CDR2 FQGNSA. The germline V and J ends were trimmed by 1 base and 6 bases, with 6 bases remaining between them. This CDR3 region has 13 residues. The full variable domain, with the rest looked up from reference TRBV7-2 and TRBJ2-2, is GAGVSQSPSNKVTEKGKDVELRCDPISGHTALYWYRQSLGQGLEFLIYFQGNSAPDKSGLPSDRFSAERTGGSVSTLTIQRTQQEDSAVYLCASSLVGAGELFFGEGSRLTVL.